These 22 T cell receptor beta chains were sequenced from one sample in a study of CD8 T cells in ankylosing spondylitis. Each CDR3 protein is one row after TCRdb ran MiXCR on the 5' RACE reads. The table includes around 99,000 distinct CDR3 sequences, around 9.4% detected once. Sequenced: blood, either unsorted or a sorted T cell fraction (not recorded which). Every receptor here comes from a male donor with ankylosing spondylitis or in good health (not recorded which).

This clonotype has more than one count but fewer than ten. For the CDR3, the DNA is TGCGCCAGCAGTCGACTCCGCCCCGGGCCCATACCTGGCTACACCTTC. Its translation is CASSRLRPGPIPGYTF. The chain joins TRBV23-1 to TRBJ1-2; no definite D call. TRBV23-1 is flagged as an ORF with uncertain function. The CDR3 is 16 residues long. V gave up 4 bases and J gave up 7 bases, with 22 bases separating them.

This clonotype has a handful of counts. The chain carries TRBV5-6 and TRBJ2-6; a possible D gene is TRBD2 (6 bases). Germline values: CDR1 SGHDT, CDR2 YYEEEE. V shed 3 bases and J shed 2 bases, with 9 bases lying between them. The CDR3 spans 15 residues. CDR3 sequence: CASSSRGTGANVLTF. For the CDR3, the DNA is TGTGCCAGCAGCTCTCGGGGGACTGGGGCCAACGTCCTGACTTTC.

At least ten counts were recorded for this clonotype. This chain uses TRBV7-3 with TRBJ1-1, with 8 positions matching TRBD1. This CDR3 spans 15 amino acids. V lost 5 bases, J lost 0 bases, and 5 bases stayed unmatched. Germline lookup yields CDR1 SGHTA and CDR2 FQGTGA. CDR3 residues: CASSTGTGLNTEAFF. The CDR3 DNA sequence: TGTGCCAGCAGCACCGGGACAGGCTTGAACACTGAAGCTTTCTTT.

The table lists this clonotype with many counts. This sequence joins TRBV10-3 and TRBJ2-7; the D gene is possibly TRBD1 (6 bases). V lost 8 bases, J lost 2 bases, and 19 bases lay in between. Germline V gene lookup returns CDR1 ENHRY and CDR2 SYGVKD. The CDR3 totals 15 residues. The CDR3 sequence: CAISGAGNLPYEQYF. The CDR3 nucleotides are TGTGCCATCTCAGGGGCAGGGAATTTACCCTACGAGCAGTACTTC.

Many counts were recorded for this clonotype. This sequence joins TRBV6-5 and TRBJ2-1; no clear D. Trimming removed 2 bases from V and 2 bases from J, with 10 bases in between. Germline V gene lookup returns CDR1 MNHEY and CDR2 SVGAGI. The CDR3 is made up of 15 amino acids. The CDR3 loop is CASSYRLDPYNEQFF. For the CDR3, the DNA is TGTGCCAGCAGTTACCGTTTAGACCCCTACAATGAGCAGTTCTTC.

This clonotype appeared a few times. The V gene is TRBV15, the J gene TRBJ1-2; 7 nucleotides align to TRBD1. This CDR3 contains 14 residues. Germline CDR1 and CDR2: LNHNV and YYDKDF (reference sequence). Unmatched junction bases numbered 7, after V lost 3 bases and J lost 6 bases. The CDR3 coding sequence is TGTGCCACCAGCAGGTCAGGGACAGCTCATGGCTACACCTTC. This codes for CATSRSGTAHGYTF.

This sequence joins TRBV7-2 and TRBJ1-5; D possibly corresponds to TRBD1 (5 bases). Trimming cost V 5 bases and J 4 bases, with 9 bases left between them. Germline V gene lookup returns CDR1 SGHTA and CDR2 FQGNSA. The length of the CDR3 is 13 residues. CDR3 DNA: TGTGCCAGCAGCGACAGCCGAAATCAGCCCCAGCATTTT. This gives the protein CASSDSRNQPQHF.

The genes are TRBV28 and TRBJ2-3, with TRBD2 as a possible D gene (5 bases). V was shortened by 8 bases and J by 4 bases, with 16 bases between the two germline ends. Germline V gene lookup returns CDR1 MDHEN and CDR2 SYDVKM. The CDR3 runs 14 residues. CDR3: CASAQPGGPDTQYF. CDR3 DNA sequence: TGTGCCAGCGCGCAACCCGGAGGCCCAGATACGCAGTATTTT.

The chain is built from TRBV6-1 and TRBJ1-4, with unresolved D. V gave up 6 bases and J gave up 6 bases, with 11 bases separating them. CDR1 and CDR2 from the germline V gene are MNHNS and SASEGT. This CDR3 spans 13 amino acids. CDR3 DNA: TGTGCCAGCAGCGCGGTGAGGGATGAAAAACTGTTTTTT. Its protein is CASSAVRDEKLFF.

This clonotype was seen ten or more times. V is TRBV5-1 and J is TRBJ2-1; 8 positions match TRBD2. There are 16 residues in the CDR3. CDR1 and CDR2 from the germline V gene are SGHRS and YFSETQ. V lost 0 bases and J lost 4; bases outside the gene matches: 6. DNA for the CDR3: TGCGCCAGCAGCTTGGCCGGCGGGGGGCCTTACAATGAGCAGTTCTTC. Its protein product is CASSLAGGGPYNEQFF.

This clonotype occurred many times. This chain links TRBV4-1 with TRBJ2-3; TRBD1 aligns across 8 bases. Germline CDR1 and CDR2: MGHRA and YSYEKL. The junction had 4 bases not matched to a gene; V was cut back by 2 bases and J by 3 bases. CDR3 length equals 15 residues. CDR3 DNA: TGCGCCAGCAGCCAACCTGGACAGGGAACAGATACGCAGTATTTT. It encodes CASSQPGQGTDTQYF.

The table lists this clonotype with many counts. The rearrangement joins TRBV2 to TRBJ2-5; weak D call: TRBD2 (5 bases). Trimming stripped 8 bases from V and 0 bases from J, with 10 bases between. The CDR3 consists of 13 residues. CDR1 SNHLY and CDR2 FYNNEI come from the germline V gene. The CDR3 spells CASESGYQETQYF. Written as DNA, the CDR3 is TGTGCCAGCGAATCGGGGTACCAAGAGACCCAGTACTTC.

This clonotype was seen at least ten times. The chain is built from TRBV28 and TRBJ1-2; TRBD1 matches at 7 bases. CDR1 and CDR2 from the germline V gene are MDHEN and SYDVKM. The CDR3 length is 13 residues. The V segment lost 4 bases and the J segment 2 bases; nucleotides outside the gene matches: 1. This CDR3 reads CASSSRGNYGYTF. The CDR3 nucleotides are TGTGCCAGCAGTTCCAGGGGGAACTATGGCTACACCTTC.

This clonotype was recorded many times. This chain connects TRBV11-2 to TRBJ1-6, with D hard to call. Trimming took off 0 bases at V and 0 bases at J, with 9 bases between the two ends. This CDR3 is built from 17 residues. Per germline, CDR1 SGHAT and CDR2 FQNNGV. The CDR3 sequence: CASSLDEHSSYNSPLHF. In DNA form, the CDR3 reads TGTGCCAGCAGCTTAGATGAACACAGCTCCTATAATTCACCCCTCCACTTT.

The chain joins TRBV4-2 to TRBJ2-1, with D tentatively TRBD2 (6 bases). Trimming left V 1 base short and J 14 bases short, with 15 bases between. CDR1 and CDR2 from the germline V gene are LGHNA and YNFKEQ. The CDR3 consists of 13 residues. The CDR3 coding sequence is TGTGCCAGCAGCCAAGGCGCCGGGAGTAGCGAGTTCTTC. Residues: CASSQGAGSSEFF.

In its sample, this clonotype was seen many times. The gene calls are TRBV12-3 or TRBV12-4 and TRBJ1-1; D not resolved. CDR3 length equals 14 residues. Trimming cost V 1 base and J 0 bases, with 6 bases left between them. As DNA, the CDR3 is TGTGCCAGCAGTTTAGGGAGGATGAACACTGAAGCTTTCTTT. This translates into CASSLGRMNTEAFF.

This clonotype was found many times. The rearrangement uses TRBV5-1 and TRBJ1-4; no clear D gene. The CDR3 is made up of 14 amino acids. V shed 0 bases and J shed 5 bases, with 8 bases lying between them. Germline V gene lookup returns CDR1 SGHRS and CDR2 YFSETQ. This chain's CDR3 is CASSLEGRNEKLFF. DNA of the CDR3: TGCGCCAGCAGCTTGGAAGGCCGAAATGAAAAACTGTTTTTT. Using reference TRBV5-1 and TRBJ1-4 for the parts outside the CDR3, the full variable domain is KAGVTQTPRYLIKTRGQQVTLSCSPISGHRSVSWYQQTPGQGLQFLFEYFSETQRNKGNFPGRFSGRQFSNSRSEMNVSTLELGDSALYLCASSLEGRNEKLFFGSGTQLSVL.

This clonotype was found many times. The V call is TRBV5-1, the J call TRBJ2-7; a possible D gene is TRBD2 (7 bases). There are 15 residues in the CDR3. V gave up 5 bases and J gave up 0 bases, with 15 bases separating them. Germline CDR1 SGHRS, CDR2 YFSETQ. Here the CDR3 reads CASSEEGGYSYEQYF. DNA for the CDR3: TGCGCCAGCAGTGAGGAGGGGGGGTACTCCTACGAGCAGTACTTC.

This chain links TRBV6-2 or TRBV6-3 with TRBJ2-2; the D is unclear. CDR3 length: 14 amino acids. CDR1 MNHEY and CDR2 SVGEGT come from the germline V gene. Trimming pared 5 bases from V and 6 bases from J, leaving 13 bases between. The CDR3 protein is CASSISQRAGELFF. CDR3 sequence (DNA): TGTGCCAGCAGTATTTCACAGAGAGCCGGGGAGCTGTTTTTT.

This clonotype was seen many times. The chain couples TRBV9 to TRBJ1-3; D is uncertain. Trimming took 0 bases from V and 5 from J, leaving 6 bases between them. Per germline, CDR1 SGDLS and CDR2 YYNGEE. The CDR3 totals 13 residues. CDR3 DNA: TGTGCCAGCAGCGTAGAAGATAGAAACACCATATATTTT. The encoded protein is CASSVEDRNTIYF.

V usage is TRBV29-1 and J usage is TRBJ2-5, with 7 bases identical to TRBD2. V lost 4 bases, J lost 6 bases, and 8 bases stayed unmatched. From germline, CDR1 is SQVTM and CDR2 ANQGSEA. The CDR3 is 13 residues long. CDR3: CSVVGASGKTQYF. CDR3 nucleotides: TGCAGCGTTGTCGGGGCTAGCGGAAAGACCCAGTACTTC.

This clonotype has a handful of counts. The rearrangement links TRBV7-8 to TRBJ2-2; 12 positions agree with TRBD2. The CDR3 sequence is 14 residues long. V lost 10 bases to trimming and J lost 6 bases; unmatched junction nucleotides: 6. Germline V gene lookup returns CDR1 SGHVS and CDR2 FQNEAQ. The CDR3 loop is CATPWTSGAGELFF. As DNA, the CDR3 is TGTGCCACCCCTTGGACTAGCGGGGCCGGGGAGCTGTTTTTT. The variable domain in full, completed from reference TRBV7-8 and TRBJ2-2, reads GAGVSQSPRYKVAKRGQDVALRCDPISGHVSLFWYQQALGQGPEFLTYFQNEAQLDKSGLPSDRFFAERPEGSVSTLKIQRTQQEDSAVYLCATPWTSGAGELFFGEGSRLTVL.